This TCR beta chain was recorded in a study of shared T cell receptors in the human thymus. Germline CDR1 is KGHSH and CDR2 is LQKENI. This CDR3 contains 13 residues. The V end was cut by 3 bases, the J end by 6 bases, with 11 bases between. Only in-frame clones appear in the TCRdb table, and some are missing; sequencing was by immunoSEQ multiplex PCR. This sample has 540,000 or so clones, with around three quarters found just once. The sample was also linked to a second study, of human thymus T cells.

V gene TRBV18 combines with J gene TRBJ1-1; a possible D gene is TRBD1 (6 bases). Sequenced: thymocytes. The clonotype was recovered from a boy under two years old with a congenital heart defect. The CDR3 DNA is TGTGCCAGCTCACCTCCAGGGGTCCCTGAAGCTTTCTTT. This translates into CASSPPGVPEAFF.